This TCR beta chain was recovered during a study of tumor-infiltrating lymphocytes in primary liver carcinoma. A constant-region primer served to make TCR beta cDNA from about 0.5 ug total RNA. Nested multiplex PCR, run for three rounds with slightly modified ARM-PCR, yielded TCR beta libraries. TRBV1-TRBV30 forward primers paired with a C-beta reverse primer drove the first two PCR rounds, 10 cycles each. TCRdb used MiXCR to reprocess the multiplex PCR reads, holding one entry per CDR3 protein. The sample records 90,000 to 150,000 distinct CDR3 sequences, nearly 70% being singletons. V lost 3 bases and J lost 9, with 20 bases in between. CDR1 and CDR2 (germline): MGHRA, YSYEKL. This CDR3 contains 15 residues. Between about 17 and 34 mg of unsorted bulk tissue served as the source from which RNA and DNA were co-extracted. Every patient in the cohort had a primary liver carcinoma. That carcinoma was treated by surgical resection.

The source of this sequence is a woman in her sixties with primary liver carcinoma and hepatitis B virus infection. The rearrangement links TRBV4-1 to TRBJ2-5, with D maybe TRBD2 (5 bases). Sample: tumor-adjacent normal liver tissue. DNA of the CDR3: TGCGCCAGCAGCCAGGATGGCGGCCTGATGGAGGCCCAGTACTTC. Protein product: CASSQDGGLMEAQYF.